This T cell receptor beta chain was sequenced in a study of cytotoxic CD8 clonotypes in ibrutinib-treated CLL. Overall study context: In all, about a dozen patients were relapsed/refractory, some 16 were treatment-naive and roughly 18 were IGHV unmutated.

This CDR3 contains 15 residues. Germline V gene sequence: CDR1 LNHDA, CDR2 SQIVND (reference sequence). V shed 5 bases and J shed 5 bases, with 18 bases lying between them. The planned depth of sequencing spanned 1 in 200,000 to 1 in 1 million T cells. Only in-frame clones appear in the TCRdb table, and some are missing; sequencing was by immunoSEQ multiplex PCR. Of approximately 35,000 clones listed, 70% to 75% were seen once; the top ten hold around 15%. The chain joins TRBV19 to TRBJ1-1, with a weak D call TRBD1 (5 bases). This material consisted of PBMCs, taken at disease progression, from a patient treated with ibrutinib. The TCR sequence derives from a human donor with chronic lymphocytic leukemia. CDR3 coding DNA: TGTGCCAGTAGTTCCGGACCGGGTCGGGGGACTGAAGCTTTCTTT. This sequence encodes CASSSGPGRGTEAFF.